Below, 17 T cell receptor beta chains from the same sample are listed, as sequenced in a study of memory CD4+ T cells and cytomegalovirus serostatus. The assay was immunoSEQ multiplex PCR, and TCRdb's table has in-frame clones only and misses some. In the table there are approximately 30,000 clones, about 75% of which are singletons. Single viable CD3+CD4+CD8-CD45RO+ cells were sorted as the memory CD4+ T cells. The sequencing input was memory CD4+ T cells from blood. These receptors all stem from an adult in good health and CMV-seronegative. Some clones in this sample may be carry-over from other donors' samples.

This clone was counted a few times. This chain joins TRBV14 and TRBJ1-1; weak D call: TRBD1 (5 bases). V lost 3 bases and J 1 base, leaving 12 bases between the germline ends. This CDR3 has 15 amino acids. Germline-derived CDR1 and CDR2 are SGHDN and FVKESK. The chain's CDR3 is CASSQRGRANTEAFF. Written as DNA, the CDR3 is TGTGCCAGCAGCCAGAGGGGACGAGCGAACACTGAAGCTTTCTTT.

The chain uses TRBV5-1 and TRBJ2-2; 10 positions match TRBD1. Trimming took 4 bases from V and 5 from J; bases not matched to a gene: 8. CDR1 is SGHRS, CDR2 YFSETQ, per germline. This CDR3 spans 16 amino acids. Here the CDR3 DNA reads TGCGCCAGCAGCCCGATGACAGGGGGCTTTACCGGGGAGCTGTTTTTT. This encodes CASSPMTGGFTGELFF. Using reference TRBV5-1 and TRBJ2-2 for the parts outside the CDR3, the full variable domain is KAGVTQTPRYLIKTRGQQVTLSCSPISGHRSVSWYQQTPGQGLQFLFEYFSETQRNKGNFPGRFSGRQFSNSRSEMNVSTLELGDSALYLCASSPMTGGFTGELFFGEGSRLTVL.

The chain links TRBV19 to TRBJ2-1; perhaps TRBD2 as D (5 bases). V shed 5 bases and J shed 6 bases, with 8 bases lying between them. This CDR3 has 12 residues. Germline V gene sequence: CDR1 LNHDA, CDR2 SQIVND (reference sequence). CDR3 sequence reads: CASSGRANEQFF. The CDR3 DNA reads TGTGCCAGTAGTGGGCGGGCCAATGAGCAGTTCTTC. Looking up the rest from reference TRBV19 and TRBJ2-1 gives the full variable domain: DGGITQSPKYLFRKEGQNVTLSCEQNLNHDAMYWYRQDPGQGLRLIYYSQIVNDFQKGDIAEGYSVSREKKESFPLTVTSAQKNPTAFYLCASSGRANEQFFGPGTRLTVL.

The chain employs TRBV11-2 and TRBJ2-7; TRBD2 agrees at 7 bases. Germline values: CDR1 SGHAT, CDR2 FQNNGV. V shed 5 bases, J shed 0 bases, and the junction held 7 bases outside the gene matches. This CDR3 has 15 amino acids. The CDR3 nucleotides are TGTGCCAGCAGCCCCAGACGGGGGGTCTCCTACGAGCAGTACTTC. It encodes CASSPRRGVSYEQYF.

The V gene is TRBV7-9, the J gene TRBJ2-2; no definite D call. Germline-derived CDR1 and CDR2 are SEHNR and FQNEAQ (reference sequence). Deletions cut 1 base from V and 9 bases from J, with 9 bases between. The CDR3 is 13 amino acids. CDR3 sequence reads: CASSLDTHRELFF. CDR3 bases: TGTGCCAGCAGCTTAGATACCCACCGGGAGCTGTTTTTT.

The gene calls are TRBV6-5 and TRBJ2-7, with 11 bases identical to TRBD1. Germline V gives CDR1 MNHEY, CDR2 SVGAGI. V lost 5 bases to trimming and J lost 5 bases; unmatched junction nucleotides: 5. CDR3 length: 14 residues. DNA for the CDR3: TGTGCCAGCAGTCAGACGGACAGGGGGCACGAGCAGTACTTC. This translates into CASSQTDRGHEQYF.

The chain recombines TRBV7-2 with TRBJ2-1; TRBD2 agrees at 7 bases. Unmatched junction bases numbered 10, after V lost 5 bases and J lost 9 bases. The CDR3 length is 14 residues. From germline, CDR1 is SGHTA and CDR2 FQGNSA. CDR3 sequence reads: CASSQDARGGEQFF. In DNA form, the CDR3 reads TGTGCCAGCAGCCAGGACGCGCGCGGGGGTGAGCAGTTCTTC.

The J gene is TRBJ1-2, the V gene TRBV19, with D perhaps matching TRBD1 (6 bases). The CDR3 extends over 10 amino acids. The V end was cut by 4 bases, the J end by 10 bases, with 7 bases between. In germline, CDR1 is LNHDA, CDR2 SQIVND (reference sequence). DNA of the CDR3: TGTGCCAGTAGTAGGACAGACTACACCTTC. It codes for CASSRTDYTF.

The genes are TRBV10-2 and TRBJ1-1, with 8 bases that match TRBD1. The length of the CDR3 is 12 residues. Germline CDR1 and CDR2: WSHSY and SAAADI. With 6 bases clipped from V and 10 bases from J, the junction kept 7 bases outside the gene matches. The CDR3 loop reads CASRAVQGGAFF. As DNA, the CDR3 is TGCGCCAGCAGGGCGGTACAGGGGGGAGCTTTCTTT.

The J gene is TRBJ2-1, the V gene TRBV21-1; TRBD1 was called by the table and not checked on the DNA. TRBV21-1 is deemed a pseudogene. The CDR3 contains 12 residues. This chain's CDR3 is CASSNNYNEQFF. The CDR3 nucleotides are TGTGCCAGCAGCAACAACTACAATGAGCAGTTCTTC.

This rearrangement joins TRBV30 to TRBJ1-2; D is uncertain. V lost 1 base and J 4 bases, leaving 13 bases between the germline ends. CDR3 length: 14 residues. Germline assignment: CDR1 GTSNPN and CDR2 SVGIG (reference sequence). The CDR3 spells CAWSANGDIYGYTF. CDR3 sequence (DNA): TGTGCCTGGAGTGCGAATGGGGATATCTATGGCTACACCTTC.

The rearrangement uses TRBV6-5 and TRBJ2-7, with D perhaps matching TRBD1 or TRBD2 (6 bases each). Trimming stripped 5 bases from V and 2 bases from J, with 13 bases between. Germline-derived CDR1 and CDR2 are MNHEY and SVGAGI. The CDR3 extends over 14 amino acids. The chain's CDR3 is CASSPDRTTYEQYF. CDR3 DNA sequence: TGTGCCAGCAGTCCTGACAGGACTACCTACGAGCAGTACTTC.

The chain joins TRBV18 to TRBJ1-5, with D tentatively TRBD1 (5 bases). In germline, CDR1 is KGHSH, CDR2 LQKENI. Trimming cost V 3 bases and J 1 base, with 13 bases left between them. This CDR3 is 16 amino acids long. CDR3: CASSPTVTGSNQPQHF. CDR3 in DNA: TGTGCCAGCTCACCGACAGTAACGGGCAGCAATCAGCCCCAGCATTTT.

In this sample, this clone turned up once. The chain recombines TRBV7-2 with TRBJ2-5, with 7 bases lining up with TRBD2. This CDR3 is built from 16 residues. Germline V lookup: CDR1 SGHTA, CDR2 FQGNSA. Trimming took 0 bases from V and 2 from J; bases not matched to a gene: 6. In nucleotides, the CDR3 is TGTGCCAGCAGCTTAGCGATTTGGCGGGGGCAAGAGACCCAGTACTTC. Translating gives CASSLAIWRGQETQYF.

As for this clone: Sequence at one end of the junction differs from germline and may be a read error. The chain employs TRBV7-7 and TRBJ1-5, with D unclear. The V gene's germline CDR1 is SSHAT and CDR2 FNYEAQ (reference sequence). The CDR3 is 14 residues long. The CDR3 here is CASSKTWINQPQHF. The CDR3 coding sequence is TGTGCTAGCAGCAAAACATGGATAAATCAGCCCCAGCATTTT.

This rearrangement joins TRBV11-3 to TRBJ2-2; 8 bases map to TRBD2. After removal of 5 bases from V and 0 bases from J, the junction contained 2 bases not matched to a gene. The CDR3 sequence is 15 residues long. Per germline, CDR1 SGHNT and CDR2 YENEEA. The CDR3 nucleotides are TGTGCCAGCAGCCAGCGGGGGACGAACACCGGGGAGCTGTTTTTT. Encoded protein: CASSQRGTNTGELFF.

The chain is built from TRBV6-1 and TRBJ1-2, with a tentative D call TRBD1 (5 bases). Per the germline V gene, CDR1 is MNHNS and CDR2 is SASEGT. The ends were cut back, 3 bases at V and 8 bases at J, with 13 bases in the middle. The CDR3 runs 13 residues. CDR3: CASSERREGGYTF. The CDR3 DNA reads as TGTGCCAGCAGTGAGAGACGGGAGGGGGGCTACACCTTC.